These 25 T cell receptor beta chains came from one sample sequenced in a study of T cells after yellow fever vaccination (dated by TCRdb to between 2017 and 2020). The method behind the library was 5' RACE. The sample was run on an Illumina NovaSeq 6000. TCRdb redid the processing of the public reads, applying fastp at Q25 and MiXCR, and retained in-frame beta chains. Rows matching on CDR3 protein sequence are summarized as one entry with the most common DNA and genes. For this sample there are some 420,000 distinct CDR3 sequences; approximately 18% appear just once. Together, the top ten hold 15% to 20% of the sample. According to the study, the label for this sample's treatment or condition signals: live attenuated yellow fever vaccine strain. Sequenced here: PBMCs, sampled before the yellow fever booster vaccination. Every receptor here comes from a man younger than 35 who received the YFV17D yellow fever vaccine.

CDR3 region: CASSLTKSSYNSPLHF. CDR3 in DNA: TGTGCCAGCAGCCTCACCAAAAGCTCCTATAATTCACCCCTCCACTTT. This chain connects TRBV6-2 or TRBV6-3 to TRBJ1-6; no clear D gene. The V gene's germline CDR1 is MNHEY and CDR2 SVGEGT. V was shortened by 6 bases and J by 0 bases, with 12 bases between the two germline ends. The CDR3 sequence is 16 residues long.

This clonotype came up a few times. This chain connects TRBV6-2 or TRBV6-3 to TRBJ2-7, with 9 bases lining up with TRBD1. V shed 2 bases, J shed 3 bases, and the junction held 8 bases outside the gene matches. Per germline, CDR1 MNHEY and CDR2 SVGEGT. CDR3 length: 16 residues. This chain's CDR3 is CASSYEGQGGFYEQYV. DNA of the CDR3: TGTGCCAGCAGTTACGAGGGACAGGGCGGATTCTACGAGCAGTACGTC.

The chain joins TRBV7-2 to TRBJ1-2, with 7 bases aligning to TRBD1. V lost 5 bases, J lost 4 bases, and 7 bases stayed unmatched. The CDR3 runs to 14 residues. CDR1 and CDR2 from the germline V gene are SGHTA and FQGNSA. The CDR3 DNA reads as TGTGCCAGCAGCGTCGGTCCAGGGGGCTATGGCTACACCTTC. This encodes CASSVGPGGYGYTF.

The J gene is TRBJ2-2, the V gene TRBV7-2; a weak D match, TRBD2 (6 bases). Trimming took 4 bases from V and 1 from J, leaving 13 bases between them. This CDR3 has 16 residues. Germline V gene data show CDR1 as SGHTA and CDR2 as FQGNSA. In DNA, the CDR3 is TGTGCCAGCAGCTCCCCCGGGAGACGGAACACCGGGGAGCTGTTTTTT. Translation gives CASSSPGRRNTGELFF. Variable domain in full (rest from reference TRBV7-2 and TRBJ2-2): GAGVSQSPSNKVTEKGKDVELRCDPISGHTALYWYRQSLGQGLEFLIYFQGNSAPDKSGLPSDRFSAERTGGSVSTLTIQRTQQEDSAVYLCASSSPGRRNTGELFFGEGSRLTVL.

In its sample, this clonotype was seen a few times. This chain uses TRBV5-1 with TRBJ2-5, with 10 nucleotides matching TRBD1. Trimming removed 4 bases from V and 5 bases from J; junction bases left unmatched: 8. The CDR3 has 15 residues. Germline V gene data show CDR1 as SGHRS and CDR2 as YFSETQ. The CDR3 loop reads CASSPGTGDGETQYF. The DNA of the CDR3 is TGCGCCAGCAGCCCGGGGACAGGGGATGGGGAGACCCAGTACTTC.

The chain joins TRBV7-9 to TRBJ2-6, with no clear D. The V and J ends lost 1 base and 4 bases respectively, with 8 bases between them. CDR3 length: 15 amino acids. Germline V gene data show CDR1 as SEHNR and CDR2 as FQNEAQ (reference sequence). The CDR3 loop is CASSLGAVGANVLTF. In DNA, the CDR3 is TGTGCCAGCAGCTTAGGGGCTGTAGGGGCCAACGTCCTGACTTTC.

The V gene is TRBV7-9, the J gene TRBJ2-7; the D gene is possibly TRBD1 (5 bases). CDR1 and CDR2 from the germline V gene are SEHNR and FQNEAQ (reference sequence). The CDR3 contains 16 residues. The V gene lost 1 base and the J gene lost 2 bases, with 15 bases spanning the gap. The CDR3 DNA reads TGTGCCAGCAGCTTAGAGAGGACAAGTGTGGCCTACGAGCAGTACTTC. The encoded protein is CASSLERTSVAYEQYF. The whole variable domain, remainder taken from reference TRBV7-9 and TRBJ2-7, is DTGVSQNPRHKITKRGQNVTFRCDPISEHNRLYWYRQTLGQGPEFLTYFQNEAQLEKSRLLSDRFSAERPKGSFSTLEIQRTEQGDSAMYLCASSLERTSVAYEQYFGPGTRLTVT.

The chain carries TRBV3-1 and TRBJ1-2; TRBD1 might be the D (5 bases). The CDR3 runs 16 residues. Trimming stripped 1 base from V and 8 bases from J, with 20 bases between. Germline CDR1 is LGHDT and CDR2 is YNNKEL (reference sequence). CDR3 DNA sequence: TGTGCCAGCAGCCAAGGAGCGCCGGGGACGAGGGAGGGCTACACCTTC. Amino acid sequence: CASSQGAPGTREGYTF.

This clonotype was seen many times. The chain links TRBV29-1 to TRBJ2-1; no clear D gene. The germline gives CDR1 SQVTM, CDR2 ANQGSEA. The CDR3 spans 12 residues. V lost 3 bases to trimming and J lost 6 bases, with 9 bases between them. CDR3 DNA: TGCAGCGTTGATCGCTGGGTCAATGAGCAGTTCTTC. It encodes CSVDRWVNEQFF.

The chain recombines TRBV6-1 with TRBJ1-5, with 8 nucleotides matching TRBD1. Germline CDR1 reads MNHNS; CDR2 reads SASEGT. V was pared by 1 base and J by 7 bases, with 6 bases of the junction left unmatched. This CDR3 contains 15 residues. The CDR3 loop is CASSEEQGVSQPQHF. Here the CDR3 DNA reads TGTGCCAGCAGTGAAGAACAGGGGGTAAGCCAGCCCCAGCATTTT.

The rearrangement joins TRBV30 to TRBJ2-6; D is uncertain. The CDR3 is 15 residues long. Germline lookup yields CDR1 GTSNPN and CDR2 SVGIG (reference sequence). The V and J ends lost 2 bases and 2 bases respectively, with 10 bases between them. The CDR3 loop reads CAWSPLEAGANVLTF. The CDR3 DNA is TGTGCCTGGAGTCCACTGGAAGCTGGGGCCAACGTCCTGACTTTC.

This rearrangement joins TRBV7-6 to TRBJ2-7; D uncertain. CDR1 is SGHVS and CDR2 is FNYEAQ in the germline V gene. Deletions cut 1 base from V and 7 bases from J, with 11 bases between. The CDR3 contains 13 residues. The CDR3 DNA reads TGTGCCAGCAGCTTAGGCCCACAGTGGGAGCAGTACTTC. It translates to CASSLGPQWEQYF. Full variable domain (remainder filled in from reference TRBV7-6 and TRBJ2-7): GAGVSQSPRYKVTKRGQDVALRCDPISGHVSLYWYRQALGQGPEFLTYFNYEAQQDKSGLPNDRFSAERPEGSISTLTIQRTEQRDSAMYRCASSLGPQWEQYFGPGTRLTVT.

This chain uses TRBV7-9 with TRBJ1-2; 8 bases are a match to TRBD1. The germline V gene encodes CDR1 SEHNR and CDR2 FQNEAQ (reference sequence). V lost 6 bases, J lost 1 base, and 10 bases stayed unmatched. The CDR3 runs to 16 residues. CDR3 DNA: TGTGCCAGCAGTACAGGGGGTATGAGTCTTAACTATGGCTACACCTTC. Protein: CASSTGGMSLNYGYTF.

The chain combines TRBV18 with TRBJ1-2; D not certain. Germline V gene sequence: CDR1 KGHSH, CDR2 LQKENI. The CDR3 has 15 residues. V lost 2 bases and J lost 4, with 14 bases in between. CDR3 sequence: CASSPSQSASYGYTF. CDR3 nucleotides: TGTGCCAGCTCACCAAGCCAGTCAGCGAGCTATGGCTACACCTTC.

The rearrangement uses TRBV7-2 and TRBJ1-5; 7 nucleotides align to TRBD1. Trimming took 1 base from V and 5 from J; bases not matched to a gene: 8. The CDR3 covers 16 residues. Per germline, CDR1 SGHTA and CDR2 FQGNSA. CDR3 residues: CASSLGTGSFHQPQHF. In nucleotides, the CDR3 is TGTGCCAGCAGCTTAGGGACAGGTTCTTTTCATCAGCCCCAGCATTTT.

This clonotype was counted ten times or more. CDR3 sequence: CASSGQARDTQYF. CDR3 nucleotide sequence: TGTGCCAGCAGTGGCCAAGCGCGGGATACGCAGTATTTT. The chain joins TRBV12-3 or TRBV12-4 to TRBJ2-3; D remains unclear. The CDR3 runs 13 residues. The V end lost 5 bases, the J end lost 6 bases, and 12 bases lay between the germline ends.

This clonotype was observed a few times. The chain is built from TRBV6-6 and TRBJ1-5; TRBD1 aligns across 7 bases. Germline V gene data show CDR1 as MNHNY and CDR2 as SVGAGI (reference sequence). V shed 6 bases and J 3 bases; nucleotides not matched to a gene: 11. CDR3 size: 16 residues. The CDR3 nucleotides are TGTGCCAGCAGCTACCTACTGGGACAGACCAATCAGCCCCAGCATTTT. It specifies CASSYLLGQTNQPQHF.

CDR3 sequence (DNA): TGTGCCACCAGTGCTCCGAGGCGGGAGGGGCGAGAGACCCAGTACTTC. Translation gives CATSAPRREGRETQYF. This chain joins TRBV24-1 and TRBJ2-5; TRBD2 aligns across 9 bases. The trim removed 5 bases at V and 4 bases at J, leaving 10 bases unmatched. CDR3 length: 16 amino acids. The germline CDR1 and CDR2 sequences are KGHDR and SFDVKD.

This clonotype was seen only a few times. CDR3 region: CASSQDRGTNGYTF. The CDR3 DNA follows: TGTGCCAGCAGCCAGGACAGGGGAACTAATGGCTACACCTTC. This chain links TRBV12-3 or TRBV12-4 with TRBJ1-2; TRBD1 matches at 9 bases. CDR3 length: 14 amino acids. V dropped 6 bases and J dropped 6; count of bases not matched to a gene: 8.

This clonotype was seen a handful of times. The chain joins TRBV5-1 to TRBJ2-5; D perhaps matches TRBD2 (6 bases). Germline-derived CDR1 and CDR2 are SGHRS and YFSETQ. V shed 3 bases and J shed 2 bases, with 14 bases lying between them. The CDR3 runs 15 residues. This CDR3 reads CASSSSTGEQETQYF. The CDR3 DNA sequence: TGCGCCAGCAGCTCGTCTACGGGGGAGCAAGAGACCCAGTACTTC.

The J gene is TRBJ2-5, the V gene TRBV5-1; TRBD2 might be the D (5 bases). Germline V CDR1 and CDR2: SGHRS, YFSETQ. Trimming shortened V by 6 bases and J by 7 bases, and 16 bases separated the two germline ends. The CDR3 loop spans 13 amino acids. The CDR3 sequence: CASNIEGVGTQYF. CDR3 bases: TGCGCCAGCAACATTGAGGGAGTCGGGACCCAGTACTTC. The variable domain in full, completed from reference TRBV5-1 and TRBJ2-5, reads KAGVTQTPRYLIKTRGQQVTLSCSPISGHRSVSWYQQTPGQGLQFLFEYFSETQRNKGNFPGRFSGRQFSNSRSEMNVSTLELGDSALYLCASNIEGVGTQYFGPGTRLLVL.

This clonotype has just a few counts. The chain links TRBV5-1 to TRBJ1-3; possibly TRBD1 for D (5 bases). CDR1 is SGHRS and CDR2 is YFSETQ in the germline V gene. CDR3 length: 13 residues. The germline V and J ends were trimmed by 7 bases and 0 bases, with 8 bases remaining between them. CDR3 region: CASRGSSGNTIYF. CDR3 in DNA: TGCGCCAGCCGGGGCAGCTCTGGAAACACCATATATTTT.

The rearrangement joins TRBV5-6 to TRBJ2-1, with D possibly TRBD2 on 6 matching bases. V was shortened by 4 bases and J by 3 bases, with 14 bases between the two germline ends. The germline gives CDR1 SGHDT, CDR2 YYEEEE. The CDR3 contains 15 residues. The CDR3 reads CASSGGLALYNEQFF. CDR3 coding DNA: TGTGCCAGCAGCGGGGGACTGGCGCTCTACAATGAGCAGTTCTTC. The variable domain in full, completed from reference TRBV5-6 and TRBJ2-1, reads DAGVTQSPTHLIKTRGQQVTLRCSPKSGHDTVSWYQQALGQGPQFIFQYYEEEERQRGNFPDRFSGHQFPNYSSELNVNALLLGDSALYLCASSGGLALYNEQFFGPGTRLTVL.

The rearrangement uses TRBV19 and TRBJ1-2; D possibly corresponds to TRBD1 (5 bases). Trimming removed 9 bases at V and 7 bases at J, with 9 bases between. The CDR3 consists of 10 residues. Per the germline V gene, CDR1 is LNHDA and CDR2 is SQIVND (reference sequence). The CDR3 reads CASRVSGYTF. The CDR3, as DNA: TGTGCCAGCAGGGTGTCTGGCTACACCTTC. Drawing the rest from reference TRBV19 and TRBJ1-2, the complete variable domain is DGGITQSPKYLFRKEGQNVTLSCEQNLNHDAMYWYRQDPGQGLRLIYYSQIVNDFQKGDIAEGYSVSREKKESFPLTVTSAQKNPTAFYLCASRVSGYTFGSGTRLTVV.

V is TRBV20-1 and J is TRBJ2-5, with D unresolved. V lost 3 bases, J lost 7 bases, and 12 bases lay in between. CDR3 length equals 12 residues. Germline CDR1 reads DFQATT; CDR2 reads SNEGSKA (reference sequence). The CDR3 here is CSARSPGRTQYF. The CDR3 DNA is TGCAGTGCTAGGAGTCCCGGGCGGACCCAGTACTTC.